These 6 T cell receptor beta chains share one sample of origin, sequenced in a study of cytomegalovirus exposure and HLA in healthy donors. Primers: 60 Vbeta forward and 13 Jbeta reverse. Libraries were prepared by immunoSEQ multiplex PCR; TCRdb keeps only in-frame clonotypes and omits some of them. Seen here are 85,000 to 95,000 clones, 6% to 9% observed once, and the top ten hold 2% to 2.5%. Sequencing was performed on PBMCs. The receptors originated from a man aged 50-60 years in good health and CMV-seronegative.

In its sample, this clone was seen a few times. The chain combines TRBV4-2 with TRBJ1-1; D uncertain. Germline V CDR1 and CDR2: LGHNA, YNFKEQ. The CDR3 length is 14 residues. The V gene lost 0 bases and the J gene lost 5 bases, with 10 bases spanning the gap. The CDR3 DNA reads TGTGCCAGCAGCCAAGAGGAAGGAGTGACTGAAGCTTTCTTT. Residues: CASSQEEGVTEAFF.

In its sample, this clone was seen a few times. This chain's CDR3 is CASRSNTDTQYF. The CDR3 DNA sequence: TGCGCCAGCAGATCTAACACAGATACGCAGTATTTT. The V call is TRBV5-1, the J call TRBJ2-3; D unresolved. Between the trimmed V and J ends, which lost 5 bases and 2 bases, there was a span of 6 bases. This CDR3 region has 12 residues. The germline gives CDR1 SGHRS, CDR2 YFSETQ.

The table lists this clone with a few counts. V usage is TRBV6-5 and J usage is TRBJ2-3, with D unresolved. CDR1 is MNHEY and CDR2 is SVGAGI in the germline V gene. This CDR3 is 12 amino acids long. Between the trimmed V and J ends, which lost 6 bases and 4 bases, there was a span of 8 bases. The CDR3 DNA sequence: TGTGCCAGCAGACAAAGTTCAGATACGCAGTATTTT. Amino acids: CASRQSSDTQYF.

This chain joins TRBV13 and TRBJ2-5; TRBD1 matches at 9 bases. The CDR3 length is 15 residues. The trim removed 4 bases at V and 1 base at J, leaving 4 bases unmatched. The germline gives CDR1 PRHDT, CDR2 FYEKMQ (reference sequence). This CDR3 is CASSSRTGAQETQYF. CDR3 DNA: TGTGCCAGCAGCTCACGGACAGGGGCCCAAGAGACCCAGTACTTC.

In this sample, this clone turned up a few times. CDR3 sequence reads: CASRGSGRPTGELFF. In nucleotides, the CDR3 is TGTGCCAGCAGAGGTAGCGGGAGACCCACCGGGGAGCTGTTTTTT. This chain uses TRBV28 with TRBJ2-2; TRBD2 matches 9 bases. Germline V lookup: CDR1 MDHEN, CDR2 SYDVKM. This CDR3 has 15 residues. Losses at the gene ends were 6 bases for V and 4 bases for J; bases not matched to a gene: 6.

The CDR3 nucleotides read TGCGCCAGCAGCCCCTTGGCGCCAGGATCCTACAATGAGCAGTTCTTC. Protein sequence: CASSPLAPGSYNEQFF. V is TRBV5-1 and J is TRBJ2-1, with D unclear. V lost 4 bases and J 1 base, leaving 15 bases between the germline ends. The CDR3 has 16 residues. Germline loops: CDR1 SGHRS, CDR2 YFSETQ.